This T cell receptor beta chain was recovered during a study of cytomegalovirus exposure and HLA in healthy donors (TCRdb year 2017). About the full investigation: An earlier analysis of several hundred of the donors reported 250 to 350 Gb of sequence data and roughly 100 million unique TCR beta sequences from some 180 million T cells. The study aimed to test whether signatures of past pathogen exposure could be identified by cataloging public T cell receptors. The study combined high-throughput TCR immunosequencing, statistical association of individual TCRs with disease status, and machine learning to predict cytomegalovirus infection status. All discovery cohort repertoires had been generated using a single sequencing platform. About five DR-DQ haplotypes were treated as single units for association and clustering because of strong linkage in the cohort. Of the roughly 390 genotyped donors, roughly 80% fell in the genetic ancestry cluster associated with self-reported Caucasian donors. Rather than using new phenotypic data, the later analysis identified candidate immune exposures from TCR beta sequences and from how often those sequences occurred across donors. The number of donors typed differed by locus, with 629-630 for A, B, C, DRB1 and DQB1, about 500 for DQA1, 600 to 610 for DPA1, and over 400 for DPB1. A later genetic analysis used genome-wide SNP genotypes for about 65% of the 666 donors, treating that subset as a discovery cohort. Along with the 666-subject first cohort, a separate validation cohort of 120 different subjects was used. Using immunosequencing, the study profiled T cell repertoires from around 680 subjects and related those repertoires to cytomegalovirus serostatus. In an earlier analysis of around 540 of the donors, high-throughput TCR beta sequencing was used to judge whether each TCR beta V gene segment behaved as functional or pseudogenic. On average, about 200,000 unique TCR beta nucleotide sequences were sequenced per donor among some 430 genotyped donors of the cohort, with 15% to 20% of those sequences being non-productive. Both class I and class II loci were covered by HLA typing, at four-digit resolution. A later analysis re-analyzed previously published TCR beta repertoires from 500 to 700 donors and added high-resolution HLA genotyping to study TCR occurrence patterns. Donor age, sex, ethnicity and CMV serostatus were collected together with the repertoire data. About 320 gigabases of sequencing data and roughly 90 million unique TCR sequences were included in an early release covering about 600 HLA-typed donors.

The cohort comprised some 680 healthy bone marrow donors. All cohort members were sampled while nominally healthy, although unrecorded immune exposures were likely present. The donor tested CMV seronegative, placing the donor among the 350 to 400 seronegative members of the cohort. A peripheral blood sample was collected from each donor, and TCR beta sequencing was performed on peripheral blood mononuclear cells. The Qiagen DNeasy Blood Extraction Kit was used to extract genomic DNA from the blood cell samples. On this clone itself: Which antigen it targets is not known. Base qualities are not recorded, but no much larger clone differs from it by a single base.

Study-level results and caveats: In the study, some 160 TCR beta chains were listed as associated with cytomegalovirus. In vitro tests confirmed that a few of the cytomegalovirus-associated TCR beta chains recognize cytomegalovirus antigens. Most CMV-associated TCR beta chains appeared to be HLA-restricted in a later analysis, and the HLA associations seemed to be driven largely by CMV exposure. In a later analysis, HLA-associated TCR beta chains were found to be more clonally expanded and to have lower generation probabilities than equally common non-associated chains. Because counts were too low, about 15 rarely observed V segments, including chromosome 9 orphons, were left out of the earlier analysis of roughly 600 of the donors. Correlated functional status among segregating V segments might reflect linkage disequilibrium, but an unknown experimental factor could not be ruled out. A further reported finding was that TCR beta sequences accurately predicted the HLA-A and HLA-B alleles for most subjects in the first cohort. The only immune exposure information available for the cohort was CMV serostatus. Most TCR sequences were observed very rarely across donors, whereas some public TCRs were present in many individuals. The authors suggested that the approach could potentially be generalized to other disease states and immunological phenotypes. In a later analysis, several top co-occurrence clusters were reported to appear linked to parvovirus B19, influenza, CMV and Epstein-Barr virus. A later analysis found that TCR association rates varied across HLA loci, with DRB1 alleles showing the most associated TCRs and HLA-C alleles the fewest. The sequencing pipeline was judged likely to have produced a cluster of highly shared sequence variants as a technical artifact. In an earlier analysis of roughly 500 of the donors, most TCR beta V segments appeared in productive rearrangements about 87% or about 30% of the time, broadly matching IMGT annotations. HLA typing was unavailable for some donors at each locus, so association tests used only the typed subset. The cohort was sequenced for TCR beta chains only, and without alpha or paired-chain data the features that could be detected were limited. When HLA alleles, especially DR and DQ, strongly co-occurred, attributing TCR associations to individual alleles was difficult. According to a later genetic analysis, donors in an Asian-associated ancestry cluster had fewer N-insertions in productive TCRs than the approximately 690-donor mean. Some IMGT-functional V segments, including TRBV6-2 and TRBV6-3, could not be told apart with the 87-base-pair reads, so those segments were excluded. Roughly uniform sequencing depth across donors was assumed in presence/absence analyses, although this assumption may not hold. V-gene and J-gene trimming of TCR beta chains was associated with a missense DCLRE1C variant in a later genetic analysis, and the association was replicated in an independent cohort. The classifier was reported to diagnose cytomegalovirus status with high specificity and sensitivity in both the original cohort and the validation cohort. Specific HLA alleles were associated with 18,000 or so TCR beta sequences at a false discovery rate of 0.05 in a later analysis.

The trim is 6 bases for V and 1 base for J, with a gap of 7 bases between the germline ends. The CDR3, cysteine through phenylalanine, is 14 amino acids long. Of all the DNA, just the CDR3 is kept, 42 bases in frame from base 1. From the germline V gene, CDR1 is SNHLY and CDR2 is FYNNEI. The library came from the immunoSEQ multiplex PCR assay. A mixture of 60 forward primers for TCR Vbeta segments and 13 reverse primers for TCR Jbeta segments was used in the multiplex PCR. Amplification of the CDR3 region of rearranged TCR beta genes was performed with a multiplex PCR assay on genomic DNA. The amplified TCR beta libraries were sequenced on the Illumina HiSeq System as 87-base-pair reads. As for how the authors treated the data: Across the 600 to 700 repertoires, a later analysis counted around 80 million unique TCR beta chains, approximately 10 million of which were shared by at least two donors. Raw reads were error-corrected and collapsed into unique sequences by a nearest-neighbor algorithm in which closely related sequences were merged to remove PCR and sequencing errors. To assign V, D and J gene segments, CDR3 sequences were aligned to IMGT reference sequences. For a sequence to be retained, a match of at least six nucleotides to both a V gene segment and a J gene segment was required. Rearrangements were classified as productive when the CDR3 lacked stop codons and remained in frame with V and J, and all other rearrangements were classified as non-productive. CDR3 was defined by IMGT convention, running from the second conserved V-encoded cysteine to the conserved J-encoded phenylalanine. The earlier analysis of about 620 of the donors excluded sequences that lacked an unambiguous match to a single V gene segment. In an earlier analysis of 587 of the donors, a V segment was called functional when productive rearrangements were above 56.7%, and segregating when the standard deviation between donors exceeded 5%. A statistical classification framework was built to diagnose cytomegalovirus status from the catalog of TCR beta chain sequences. In a later analysis, V and J genes were assigned by comparing TCR nucleotide sequences against IMGT/GENE-DB human TR gene sequences. Using the TCRdist pipeline, a later analysis assigned CDR3 sequences along with most-parsimonious VDJ recombination scenarios. In a later analysis, each TCR beta chain was defined by its CDR3 amino acid sequence together with its V-gene family, and reads without a unique V-gene family were excluded. To address suspected cross-contamination and a sequencing artifact, a later analysis removed approximately 600 highly shared, low-generation-probability nucleotide sequences. In a later analysis, a clonal expansion index for each public chain was calculated from normalized within-repertoire ranks of inferred template counts. In a later analysis, generation probabilities were computed using a VDJ recombination model fitted to out-of-frame rearrangements, and the results were checked against IGoR. A later analysis scored TCR-TCR, TCR-HLA and TCR-CMV co-occurrence with hypergeometric tests, applying a repertoire-size bias correction to TCR pairs. To estimate false discovery rates, a later analysis permuted the HLA or CMV assignments 20 times. A later analysis grouped co-occurring TCRs with DBSCAN, adding TCRdist sequence similarity when clustering within HLA-allele-positive subsets. Co-occurrence clustering excluded repertoires with fewer than 30,000 or more than 120,000 public chains, plus five with anomalous nucleotide sharing. The source is immuneACCESS, and TCRdb retained only in-frame sequences with V and J called. Part of the clones is not carried over; for the studies checked, unresolved V genes explain less than half of this, and the remainder is unexplained. V and J calls and clone size follow that table, whereas D and trimming were derived from the DNA. Recorded for this sample are about 130,000 clones; roughly four fifths of them occurred a single time. The ten biggest clones cover roughly 1.2% of the sample.

This sequence originates from a boy aged 5-17 years in good health and CMV-seronegative. What was sequenced was PBMCs. This chain is built from TRBV2 and TRBJ2-6; no D gene can be assigned with confidence. The CDR3 region: CASRQRSGANVLTF. The base sequence is TGTGCCAGCAGGCAACGGTCTGGGGCCAACGTCCTGACTTTC.